The next 13 T cell receptor beta chains were all read from a single sample in a study of Graves' ophthalmopathy and Graves' hyperthyroidism (dated by TCRdb to the late 2010s). Instrument used: Illumina HiSeq 2000. For repertoire sequencing, the TCR beta CDR3 regions were amplified from RNA transcripts. HTBI primers and the Qiagen OneStep RT-PCR kit were used in a first-round RT-PCR, which was followed by a second-round multiplex PCR, size selection and purification. Through fastp at Q25 and MiXCR, TCRdb rebuilt clones from the public reads, retaining in-frame beta chains. Each entry merges the rows of one CDR3 protein and shows their most common DNA and genes. The sample profile shows about 370,000 distinct CDR3 sequences; roughly 15% of them were found once. The ten top clones hold 2.4% of the sample. The specimen sequenced was peripheral blood. The receptors shown here come from an adult woman with stable Graves' hyperthyroidism.

In this sample, this clonotype turned up a few times. This may arise from a read error, as a much more abundant clone is one base away. The V call is TRBV3-1, the J call TRBJ1-2; D might be TRBD1 (5 bases). Trimming pared 4 bases from V and 8 bases from J, leaving 11 bases between. There are 12 residues in the CDR3. Looked up from germline, CDR1 is LGHDT and CDR2 is YNNKEL (reference sequence). The CDR3 loop reads CASSRAGSGYTF. For the CDR3, the DNA is TGTGCCAGCAGCCGAGCAGGGTCGGGCTACACCTTC.

In this sample, this clonotype turned up many times. Germline and junction disagree at one end, which may indicate a read error. The chain employs TRBV6-2 or TRBV6-3 and TRBJ2-7; no clear D. The CDR3 extends over 16 amino acids. Germline V lookup: CDR1 MNHEY, CDR2 SVGEGT. This CDR3 is CTSSYSSDKLSYEQYF. The CDR3 DNA follows: TGTACCAGCAGTTACTCGTCTGACAAGTTATCCTACGAGCAGTACTTC.

V gene TRBV6-1 combines with J gene TRBJ2-7, with D tentatively TRBD1 (5 bases). This CDR3 contains 15 residues. The germline V gene has CDR1 MNHNS and CDR2 SASEGT. Between the trimmed V and J ends, which lost 3 bases and 1 base, there was a span of 13 bases. Here the CDR3 reads CASSDDVGPSYEQYF. CDR3 sequence (DNA): TGTGCCAGCAGTGACGACGTGGGGCCTTCCTACGAGCAGTACTTC.

This clonotype was found many times. A read error may explain this, as a much larger clone is one base away. The J gene is TRBJ1-1, the V gene TRBV12-3 or TRBV12-4; no definite D call. Trimming shortened V by 4 bases and J by 3 bases, and 12 bases separated the two germline ends. The CDR3 is 14 amino acids. CDR3 nucleotide sequence: TGTGCCAGCAGTTCCACATGGTCGCACACTGAAGCTTTCTTT. This sequence encodes CASSSTWSHTEAFF.

This clonotype has a count of ten or more. Germline and junction disagree at one end, which may indicate a read error. The chain is built from TRBV7-2 and TRBJ2-7; 7 bases fit TRBD2. The germline V gene encodes CDR1 SGHTA and CDR2 FQGNSA. This CDR3 contains 11 residues. CDR3 in amino acids: CASSLAVEQYF. The DNA for the CDR3 is TGTGCCAGCAGCCTAGCGGTCGAGCAGTACTTC.

This clonotype was picked up many times. The J gene is TRBJ2-2, the V gene TRBV6-1; 8 bases match TRBD2. Germline trimming cut 7 bases from V and 3 bases from J; bases unmatched to any gene: 7. In germline, CDR1 is MNHNS, CDR2 SASEGT. This CDR3 region has 15 residues. The CDR3 reads CASTFSGDDTGELFF. CDR3 DNA: TGTGCCAGCACCTTTAGCGGGGACGACACCGGGGAGCTGTTTTTT.

There are many counts of this clonotype. This chain uses TRBV4-1 with TRBJ2-7; 8 positions match TRBD2. V shed 0 bases, J shed 5 bases, and the junction held 12 bases outside the gene matches. Germline assignment: CDR1 MGHRA and CDR2 YSYEKL. The CDR3 length is 17 residues. The CDR3 bases are TGCGCCAGCAGCCAAGATGCTGGAGCGGGAGAAGGGGACGAGCAGTACTTC. Its translation is CASSQDAGAGEGDEQYF.

This clonotype was counted many times. The chain combines TRBV14 with TRBJ1-1; 9 positions agree with TRBD1. Trimming took 4 bases from V and 4 from J; bases not matched to a gene: 7. This CDR3 spans 15 amino acids. CDR1 and CDR2 (germline): SGHDN, FVKESK. This CDR3 is CASSPGTGWVTEAFF. The CDR3 nucleotides are TGTGCCAGCAGCCCCGGGACAGGGTGGGTCACTGAAGCTTTCTTT.

This clonotype was observed many times. This may be a read error: a much more frequent sequence differs by one nucleotide. CDR3 amino acids: CASRRISGANVLTF. CDR3 sequence (DNA): TGTGCCAGCAGGCGGATCTCTGGGGCCAACGTCCTGACTTTC. This sequence joins TRBV28 and TRBJ2-6; D call uncertain. CDR3 length: 14 amino acids. V lost 6 bases, J lost 0 bases, and 6 bases lay in between. Germline CDR1 reads MDHEN; CDR2 reads SYDVKM.

This clonotype was recorded at least ten times. The rearrangement joins TRBV12-3 or TRBV12-4 to TRBJ2-5; D unclear. V lost 4 bases to trimming and J lost 10 bases, with 10 bases between them. The CDR3 spans 11 residues. This CDR3 is CASSSRTLQYF. CDR3 nucleotides: TGTGCCAGCAGTTCAAGGACCCTCCAGTACTTC.

This clonotype was found many times. The rearrangement links TRBV28 to TRBJ1-3; D may be TRBD1 (6 bases). The CDR3 length is 16 residues. V was pared by 6 bases and J by 0 bases, with 15 bases between. The germline V gene encodes CDR1 MDHEN and CDR2 SYDVKM. The CDR3 DNA follows: TGTGCCAGCAGCCCACAGGGCCTGTACTCTGGAAACACCATATATTTT. This codes for CASSPQGLYSGNTIYF.

This clonotype showed up many times. The V call is TRBV24-1, the J call TRBJ2-5; no definite D call. V shed 3 bases and J shed 4 bases, with 11 bases lying between them. This CDR3 spans 14 amino acids. The germline gives CDR1 KGHDR, CDR2 SFDVKD. This CDR3 reads CATSDPHRAETQYF. CDR3 sequence (DNA): TGTGCCACCAGTGATCCCCACAGAGCAGAGACCCAGTACTTC.

This clonotype came up many times. The rearrangement links TRBV28 to TRBJ2-5; no clear D gene. Germline assignment: CDR1 MDHEN and CDR2 SYDVKM. With 3 bases removed from V and 5 bases from J, the gap between germline ends came to 7 bases. This CDR3 has 12 residues. In nucleotides, the CDR3 is TGTGCCAGCAGTTTTCCCCGGGAGACCCAGTACTTC. Translating gives CASSFPRETQYF. Drawing the rest from reference TRBV28 and TRBJ2-5, the complete variable domain is DVKVTQSSRYLVKRTGEKVFLECVQDMDHENMFWYRQDPGLGLRLIYFSYDVKMKEKGDIPEGYSVSREKKERFSLILESASTNQTSMYLCASSFPRETQYFGPGTRLLVL.